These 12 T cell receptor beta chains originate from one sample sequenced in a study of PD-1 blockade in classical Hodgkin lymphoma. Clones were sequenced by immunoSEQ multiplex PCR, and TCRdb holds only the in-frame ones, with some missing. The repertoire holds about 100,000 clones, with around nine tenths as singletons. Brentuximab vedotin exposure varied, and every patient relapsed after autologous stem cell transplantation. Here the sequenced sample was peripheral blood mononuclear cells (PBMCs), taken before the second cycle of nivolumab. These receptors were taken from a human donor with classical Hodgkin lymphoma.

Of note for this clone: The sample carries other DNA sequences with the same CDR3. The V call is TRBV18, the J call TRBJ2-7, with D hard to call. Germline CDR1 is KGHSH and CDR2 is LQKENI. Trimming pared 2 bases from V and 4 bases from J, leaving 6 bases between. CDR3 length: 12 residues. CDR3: CASSPASYEQYF. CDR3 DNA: TGTGCCAGCTCACCAGCCAGTTACGAGCAGTACTTC.

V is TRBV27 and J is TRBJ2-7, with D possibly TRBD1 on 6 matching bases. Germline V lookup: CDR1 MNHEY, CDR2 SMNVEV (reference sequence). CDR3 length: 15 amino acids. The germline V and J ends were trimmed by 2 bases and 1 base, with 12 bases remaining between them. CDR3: CASSLRGGPSYEQYF. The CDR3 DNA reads TGTGCCAGCAGTTTAAGAGGGGGACCGTCCTACGAGCAGTACTTC.

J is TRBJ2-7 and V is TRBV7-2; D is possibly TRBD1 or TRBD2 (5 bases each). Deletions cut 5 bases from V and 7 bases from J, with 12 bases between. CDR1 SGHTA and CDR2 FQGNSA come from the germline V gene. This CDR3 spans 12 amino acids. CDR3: CASSRDQREQYF. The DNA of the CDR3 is TGTGCCAGCAGCCGGGACCAGCGGGAGCAGTACTTC.

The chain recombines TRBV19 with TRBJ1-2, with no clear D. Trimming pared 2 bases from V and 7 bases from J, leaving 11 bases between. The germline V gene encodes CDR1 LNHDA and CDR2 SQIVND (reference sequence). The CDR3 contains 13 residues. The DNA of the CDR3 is TGTGCCAGTAGTATAATCGGAGGAACTGGCTACACCTTC. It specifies CASSIIGGTGYTF.

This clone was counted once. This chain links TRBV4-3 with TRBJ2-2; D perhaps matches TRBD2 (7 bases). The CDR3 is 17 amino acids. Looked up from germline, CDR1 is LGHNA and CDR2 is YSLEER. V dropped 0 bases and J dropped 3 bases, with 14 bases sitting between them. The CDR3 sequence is CASSQDAGAGDTGELFF. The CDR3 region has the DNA TGCGCCAGCAGCCAAGACGCGGGGGCGGGGGACACCGGGGAGCTGTTTTTT.

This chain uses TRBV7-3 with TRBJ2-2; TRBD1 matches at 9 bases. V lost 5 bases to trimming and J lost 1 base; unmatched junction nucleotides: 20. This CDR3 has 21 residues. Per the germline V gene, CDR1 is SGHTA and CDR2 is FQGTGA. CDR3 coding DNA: TGTGCCAGCAGCCCCCTAAGCGGGACAGGGTCGATTTCTTTGAACACCGGGGAGCTGTTTTTT. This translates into CASSPLSGTGSISLNTGELFF.

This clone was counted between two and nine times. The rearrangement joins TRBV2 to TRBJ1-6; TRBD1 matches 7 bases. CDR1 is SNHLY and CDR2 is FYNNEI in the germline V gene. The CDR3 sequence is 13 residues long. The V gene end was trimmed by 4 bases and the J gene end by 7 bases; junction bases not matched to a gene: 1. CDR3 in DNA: TGTGCCAGCAGTGGACAGGGCAATTCACCCCTCCACTTT. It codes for CASSGQGNSPLHF. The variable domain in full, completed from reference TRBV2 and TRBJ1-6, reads EPEVTQTPSHQVTQMGQEVILRCVPISNHLYFYWYRQILGQKVEFLVSFYNNEISEKSEIFDDQFSVERPDGSNFTLKIRSTKLEDSAMYFCASSGQGNSPLHFGNGTRLTVT.

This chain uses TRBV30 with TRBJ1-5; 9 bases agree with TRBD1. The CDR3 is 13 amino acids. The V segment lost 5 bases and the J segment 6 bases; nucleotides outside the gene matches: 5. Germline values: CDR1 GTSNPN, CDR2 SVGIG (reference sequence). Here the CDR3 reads CAWGTGNGQPQHF. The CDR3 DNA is TGTGCCTGGGGGACAGGGAACGGTCAGCCCCAGCATTTT.

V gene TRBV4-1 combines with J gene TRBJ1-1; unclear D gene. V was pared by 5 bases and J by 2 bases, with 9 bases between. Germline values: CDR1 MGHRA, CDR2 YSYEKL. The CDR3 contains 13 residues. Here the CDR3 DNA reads TGCGCCAGCAGCTCGGGATTCAACACTGAAGCTTTCTTT. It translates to CASSSGFNTEAFF.

Here the CDR3 DNA reads TGCGCCAGCAGCCCCAGTGTCCTGGAGACAGGGGGCTTAGATACGCAGTATTTT. Translation: CASSPSVLETGGLDTQYF. V and J are TRBV4-1 and TRBJ2-3; 10 nucleotides match TRBD1. Germline lookup yields CDR1 MGHRA and CDR2 YSYEKL. The CDR3 has 18 amino acids. V shed 4 bases and J 5 bases; nucleotides not matched to a gene: 15.

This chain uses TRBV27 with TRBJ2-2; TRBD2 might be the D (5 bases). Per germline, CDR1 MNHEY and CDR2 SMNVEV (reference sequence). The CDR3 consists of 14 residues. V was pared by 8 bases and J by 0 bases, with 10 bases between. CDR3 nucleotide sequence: TGTGCCAGCGCACCGGGGACGAACACCGGGGAGCTGTTTTTT. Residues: CASAPGTNTGELFF.

CDR3 nucleotides: TGTGCCAGCAGCTTATTGGACGGACTAATCTCTGGAAACACCATATATTTT. Protein sequence: CASSLLDGLISGNTIYF. The rearrangement links TRBV11-1 to TRBJ1-3; D is undetermined. Deletions cut 2 bases from V and 0 bases from J, with 14 bases between. This CDR3 contains 17 residues. CDR1 SGHAT and CDR2 FQDESV come from the germline V gene (reference sequence).